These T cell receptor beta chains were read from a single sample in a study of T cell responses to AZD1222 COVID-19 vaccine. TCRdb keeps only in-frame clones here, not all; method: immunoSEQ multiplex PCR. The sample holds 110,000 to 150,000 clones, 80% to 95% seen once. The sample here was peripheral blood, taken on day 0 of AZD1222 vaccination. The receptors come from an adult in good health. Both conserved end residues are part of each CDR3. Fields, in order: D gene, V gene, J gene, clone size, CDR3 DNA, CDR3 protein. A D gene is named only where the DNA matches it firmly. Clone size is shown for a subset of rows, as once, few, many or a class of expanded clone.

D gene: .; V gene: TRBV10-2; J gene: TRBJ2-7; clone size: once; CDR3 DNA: TGCGCCAGCAGTGAAGGCGATTCCTACGAGCAGTACTTC; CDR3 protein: CASSEGDSYEQYF
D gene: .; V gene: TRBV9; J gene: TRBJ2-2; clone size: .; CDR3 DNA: TGTGCCAGCAGCGTAGACAGTACCGGGGAGCTGTTTTTT; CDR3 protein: CASSVDSTGELFF
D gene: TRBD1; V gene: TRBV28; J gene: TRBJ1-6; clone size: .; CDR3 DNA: TGTGCCAGCAGTCCGACAGGGTCGGCCTCCTATAATTCACCCCTCCACTTT; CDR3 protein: CASSPTGSASYNSPLHF
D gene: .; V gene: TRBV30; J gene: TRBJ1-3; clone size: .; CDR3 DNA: TGTGCCTGGAGTGTTGGGGGCTACACCATATATTTT; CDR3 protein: CAWSVGGYTIYF
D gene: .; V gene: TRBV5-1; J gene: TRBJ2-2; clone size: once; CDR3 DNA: TGCGCCAGCATATGGGGGCCAGGGGATAAGAACACCGGGGAGCTGTTTTTT; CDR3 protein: CASIWGPGDKNTGELFF
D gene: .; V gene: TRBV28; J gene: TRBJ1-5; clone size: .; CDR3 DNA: TGTGCCAGCACCAATTGGGATTTTCAGCCCCAGCATTTT; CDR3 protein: CASTNWDFQPQHF
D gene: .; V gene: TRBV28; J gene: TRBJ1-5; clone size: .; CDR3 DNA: TGTGCCAGCACCCTGGTGGGTTCCCTCAATCAGCCCCAGCATTTT; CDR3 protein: CASTLVGSLNQPQHF
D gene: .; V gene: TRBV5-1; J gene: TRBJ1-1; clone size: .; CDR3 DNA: TGCGCCAGCACCCTGGACAGTTTCACTGAAGCTTTCTTT; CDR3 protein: CASTLDSFTEAFF
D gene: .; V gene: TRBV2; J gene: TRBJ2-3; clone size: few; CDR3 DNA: TGTGCCAGCAGTTTAGGGGATACGCAGTATTTT; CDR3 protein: CASSLGDTQYF
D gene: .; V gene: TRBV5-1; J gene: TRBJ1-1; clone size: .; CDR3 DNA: TGCGCCAGCAGCCGGGGAGATACTGAAGCTTTCTTT; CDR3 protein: CASSRGDTEAFF
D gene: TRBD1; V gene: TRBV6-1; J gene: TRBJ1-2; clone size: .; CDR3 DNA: TGTGCCAGCAGTGAGGCCGGGACAGGGTCTTATGGCTACACCTTC; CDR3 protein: CASSEAGTGSYGYTF
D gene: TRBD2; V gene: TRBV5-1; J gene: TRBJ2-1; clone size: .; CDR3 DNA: TGCGCCAGCAGCATGACAGGATCCTGGACTAGCGGGAACAATGAGCAGTTCTTC; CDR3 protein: CASSMTGSWTSGNNEQFF
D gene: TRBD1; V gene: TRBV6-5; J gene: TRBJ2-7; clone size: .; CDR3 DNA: TGTGCCAGCAGTTACGTTGGGACAGGGGTGGAGGACGAGCAGTACTTC; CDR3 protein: CASSYVGTGVEDEQYF
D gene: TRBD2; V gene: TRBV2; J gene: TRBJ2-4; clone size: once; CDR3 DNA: TGTGCCAGCAGTGAAGCACAAGCGGGAGGGATCATTCAGTACTTC; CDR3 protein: CASSEAQAGGIIQYF
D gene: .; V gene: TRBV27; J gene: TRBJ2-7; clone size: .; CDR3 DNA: TGTGCCAGCAGTTCCACCTACGAGCAGTACTTC; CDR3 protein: CASSSTYEQYF
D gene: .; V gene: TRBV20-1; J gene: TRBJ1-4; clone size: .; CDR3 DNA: TGTCCGAATCTTGGTGAAAAACTGTTTTTT; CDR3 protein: CPNLGEKLFF
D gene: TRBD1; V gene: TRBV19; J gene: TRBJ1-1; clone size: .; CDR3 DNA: TGTGCCAGTAGTCCTAGACAGGGGACCACTGAAGCTTTCTTT; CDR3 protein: CASSPRQGTTEAFF
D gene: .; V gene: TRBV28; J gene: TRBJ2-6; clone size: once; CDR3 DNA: TGTGCCAGCACCCATTCGGGCTTCTCTGGGGCCAACGTCCTGACTTTC; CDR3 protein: CASTHSGFSGANVLTF
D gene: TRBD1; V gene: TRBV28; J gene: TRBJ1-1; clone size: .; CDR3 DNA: TGTGCCAGCAGTTGGGGGGACAGGGCCGCTGAAGCTTTCTTT; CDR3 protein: CASSWGDRAAEAFF
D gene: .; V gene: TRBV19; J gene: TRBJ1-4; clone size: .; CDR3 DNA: TGTGCCAGCCAGATCCGGGCCCAAGGGAATGAAAAACTGTTTTTT; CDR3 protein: CASQIRAQGNEKLFF
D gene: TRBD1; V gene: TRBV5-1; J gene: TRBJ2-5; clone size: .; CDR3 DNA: TGCGCCAGCAGCTTAACAGGGGGCAGACAAGAGACCCAGTACTTC; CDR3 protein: CASSLTGGRQETQYF
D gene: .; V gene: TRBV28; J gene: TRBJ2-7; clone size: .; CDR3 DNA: TGTGCCAGCGGGTCGGGCACCACCTACGAGCAGTACTTC; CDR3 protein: CASGSGTTYEQYF
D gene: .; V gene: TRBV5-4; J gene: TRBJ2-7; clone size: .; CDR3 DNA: TGTGCCAGCAGCTTGAAGGCAGGGGCCTACGAGCAGTACTTC; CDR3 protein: CASSLKAGAYEQYF
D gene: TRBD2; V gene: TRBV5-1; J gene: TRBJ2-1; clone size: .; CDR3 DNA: TGCGCCAGCAGCTTAGACGGGACTAGTACCTACAATGAGCAGTTCTTC; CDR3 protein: CASSLDGTSTYNEQFF
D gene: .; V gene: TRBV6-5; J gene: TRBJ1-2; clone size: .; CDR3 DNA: TGTGCCAGCAGTTACTCGGCTAACTATGGCTACACCTTC; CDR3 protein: CASSYSANYGYTF
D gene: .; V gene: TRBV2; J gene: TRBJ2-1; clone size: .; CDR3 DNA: TGTGCCAGCAGTACCTCCCAGGGGAATGAGCAGTTCTTC; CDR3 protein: CASSTSQGNEQFF
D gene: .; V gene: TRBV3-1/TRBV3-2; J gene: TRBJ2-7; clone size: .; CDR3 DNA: TGTGCCAGCAGCCAGGCGGTTCAGTTCTCCTACGAGCAGTACTTC; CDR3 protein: CASSQAVQFSYEQYF
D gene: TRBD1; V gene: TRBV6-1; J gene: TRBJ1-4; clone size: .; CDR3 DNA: TGTGCCAGCAGTGACCCCGGACAGGGGGCAGGTGAAAAACTGTTTTTT; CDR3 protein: CASSDPGQGAGEKLFF
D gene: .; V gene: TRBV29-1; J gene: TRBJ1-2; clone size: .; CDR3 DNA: TGCAGCGTACCCCGGGACGCCTATGGCTACACCTTC; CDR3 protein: CSVPRDAYGYTF
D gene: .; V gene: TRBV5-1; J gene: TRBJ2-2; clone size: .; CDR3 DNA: TGCGCCAGCAGCTTACTAGGAGGGAACACCGGGGAGCTGTTTTTT; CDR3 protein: CASSLLGGNTGELFF
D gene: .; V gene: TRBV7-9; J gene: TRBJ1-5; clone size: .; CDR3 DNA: TGTGCCAGCAGCTTAGGGTTAGGGTTAGGTCAGCCCCAGCATTTT; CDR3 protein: CASSLGLGLGQPQHF
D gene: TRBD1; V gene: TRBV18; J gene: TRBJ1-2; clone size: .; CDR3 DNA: TGTGCCAGCTCACAAAACAGGGGTGGCTACACCTTC; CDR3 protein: CASSQNRGGYTF
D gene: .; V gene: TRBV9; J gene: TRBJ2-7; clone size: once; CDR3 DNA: TGTGCCAGCAGCGTAGGTGGGGGACTGACCTACGAGCAGTACTTC; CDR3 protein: CASSVGGGLTYEQYF
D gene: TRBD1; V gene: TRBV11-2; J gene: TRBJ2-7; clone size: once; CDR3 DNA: TGTGCCAGCAGCGCACGAGGGGGCCTTTACGAGCAGTACTTC; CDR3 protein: CASSARGGLYEQYF
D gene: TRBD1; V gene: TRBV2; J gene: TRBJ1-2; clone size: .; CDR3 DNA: TGTGCCAGCAGTGAAGTAGGGACAGCATACTATGGCTACACCTTC; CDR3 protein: CASSEVGTAYYGYTF
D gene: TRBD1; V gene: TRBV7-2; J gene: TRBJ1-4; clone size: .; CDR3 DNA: TGTGCCAGCAGCCTGGACAGGGCTAATGAAAAACTGTTTTTT; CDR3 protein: CASSLDRANEKLFF
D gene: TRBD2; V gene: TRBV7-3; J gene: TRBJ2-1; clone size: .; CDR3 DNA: TGTGCCAGCAGCCATCCGTCAGCGGGAGTGAACAATGAGCAGTTCTTC; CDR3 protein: CASSHPSAGVNNEQFF
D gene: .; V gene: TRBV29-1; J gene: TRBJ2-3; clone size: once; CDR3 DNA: TGCAGCGTATTCGGTCGGGCGGCCGATACGCAGTATTTT; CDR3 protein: CSVFGRAADTQYF
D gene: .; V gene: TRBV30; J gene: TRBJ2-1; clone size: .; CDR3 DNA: TGTGCCTGGAGTGTAGATGGAATGCCCTACAATGAGCAGTTCTTC; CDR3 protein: CAWSVDGMPYNEQFF
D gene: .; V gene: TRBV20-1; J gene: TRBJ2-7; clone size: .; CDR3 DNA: TGCAGTGCTCCGAGCGACTACGAGCAGTACTTC; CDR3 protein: CSAPSDYEQYF
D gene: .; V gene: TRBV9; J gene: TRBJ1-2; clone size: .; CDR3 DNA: TGTGCCAGCAGCCCACCAAGGGCTGCGGGGTCTTATGGCTACACCTTC; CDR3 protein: CASSPPRAAGSYGYTF
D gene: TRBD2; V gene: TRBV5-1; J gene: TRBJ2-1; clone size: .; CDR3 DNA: TGCGCCAGCAGTTTAGTTTACGGGAGGGCAAATGAGCAGTTCTTC; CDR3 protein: CASSLVYGRANEQFF
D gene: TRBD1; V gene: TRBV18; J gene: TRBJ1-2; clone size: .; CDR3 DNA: TGTGCCAGCTCACCGACAGGGACGTTCTATGGCTACACCTTC; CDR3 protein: CASSPTGTFYGYTF
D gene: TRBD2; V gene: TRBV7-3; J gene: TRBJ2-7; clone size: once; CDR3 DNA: TGTGCCAGCAGCCCCGGGGGGGGTACCTACGAGCAGTACTTC; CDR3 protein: CASSPGGGTYEQYF
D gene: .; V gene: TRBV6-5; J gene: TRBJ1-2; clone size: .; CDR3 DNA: TGTGCCAGCAGCGCCGGGACGCGGGGATATGGCTACACCTTC; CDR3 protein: CASSAGTRGYGYTF
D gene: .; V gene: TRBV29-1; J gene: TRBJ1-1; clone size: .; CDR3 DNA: TGCAGCGTTGGCTATAGGGCCGGCACTGAAGCTTTCTTT; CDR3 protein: CSVGYRAGTEAFF
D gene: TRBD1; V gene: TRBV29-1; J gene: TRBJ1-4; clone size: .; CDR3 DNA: TGCAGCGTGTACAGGGGCCTCGGTGAAAAACTGTTTTTT; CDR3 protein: CSVYRGLGEKLFF
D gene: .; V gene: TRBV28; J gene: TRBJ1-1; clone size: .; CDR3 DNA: TGTGCCAGCAGTTTAAGGGTGAACACTGAAGCTTTCTTT; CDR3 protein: CASSLRVNTEAFF
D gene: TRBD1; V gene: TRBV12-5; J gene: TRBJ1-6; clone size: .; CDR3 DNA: TGTGCTAGTGGTTTGGTCGGGACAGCCCGTTATAATTCACCCCTCCACTTT; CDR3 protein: CASGLVGTARYNSPLHF
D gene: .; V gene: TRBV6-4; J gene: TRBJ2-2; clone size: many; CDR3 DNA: TGTGCCAGCAGTCTAACCAGCGTTCACACCGGGGAGCTGTTTTTT; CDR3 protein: CASSLTSVHTGELFF
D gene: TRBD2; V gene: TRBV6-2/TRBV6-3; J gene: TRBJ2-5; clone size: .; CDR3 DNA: TGTGCCAGCAGTCCCCAAAGGGTAGCGGGAGAGGAGACCCAGTACTTC; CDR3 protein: CASSPQRVAGEETQYF
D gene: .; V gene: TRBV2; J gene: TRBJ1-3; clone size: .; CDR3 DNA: TGTGCCAGCAGTGAAGATGGGATACCTGGAAACACCATATATTTT; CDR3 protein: CASSEDGIPGNTIYF
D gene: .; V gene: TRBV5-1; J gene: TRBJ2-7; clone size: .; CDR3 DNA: TGCGCCAGCAGCCCGCCAAAACCCTACGAGCAGTACTTC; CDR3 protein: CASSPPKPYEQYF
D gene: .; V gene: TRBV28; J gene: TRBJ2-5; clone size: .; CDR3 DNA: TGTGCCAGCAGTCCTAGGACGCGGTTGGAGACCCAGTACTTC; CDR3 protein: CASSPRTRLETQYF